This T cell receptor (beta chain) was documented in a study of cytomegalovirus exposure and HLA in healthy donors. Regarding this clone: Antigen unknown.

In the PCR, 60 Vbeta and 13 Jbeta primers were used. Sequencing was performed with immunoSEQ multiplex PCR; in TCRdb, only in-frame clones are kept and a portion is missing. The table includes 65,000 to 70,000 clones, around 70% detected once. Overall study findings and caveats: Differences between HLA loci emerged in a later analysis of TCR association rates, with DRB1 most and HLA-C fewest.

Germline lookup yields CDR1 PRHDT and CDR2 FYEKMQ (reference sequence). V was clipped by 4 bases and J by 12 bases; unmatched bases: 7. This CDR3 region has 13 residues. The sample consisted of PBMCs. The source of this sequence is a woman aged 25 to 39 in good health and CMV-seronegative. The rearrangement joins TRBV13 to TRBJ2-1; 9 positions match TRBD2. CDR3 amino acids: CASSSGTSKGQFF. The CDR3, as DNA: TGTGCCAGCAGCTCCGGGACTAGCAAGGGGCAGTTCTTC. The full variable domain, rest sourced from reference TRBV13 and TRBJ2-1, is AAGVIQSPRHLIKEKRETATLKCYPIPRHDTVYWYQQGPGQDPQFLISFYEKMQSDKGSIPDRFSAQQFSDYHSELNMSSLELGDSALYFCASSSGTSKGQFFGPGTRLTVL.